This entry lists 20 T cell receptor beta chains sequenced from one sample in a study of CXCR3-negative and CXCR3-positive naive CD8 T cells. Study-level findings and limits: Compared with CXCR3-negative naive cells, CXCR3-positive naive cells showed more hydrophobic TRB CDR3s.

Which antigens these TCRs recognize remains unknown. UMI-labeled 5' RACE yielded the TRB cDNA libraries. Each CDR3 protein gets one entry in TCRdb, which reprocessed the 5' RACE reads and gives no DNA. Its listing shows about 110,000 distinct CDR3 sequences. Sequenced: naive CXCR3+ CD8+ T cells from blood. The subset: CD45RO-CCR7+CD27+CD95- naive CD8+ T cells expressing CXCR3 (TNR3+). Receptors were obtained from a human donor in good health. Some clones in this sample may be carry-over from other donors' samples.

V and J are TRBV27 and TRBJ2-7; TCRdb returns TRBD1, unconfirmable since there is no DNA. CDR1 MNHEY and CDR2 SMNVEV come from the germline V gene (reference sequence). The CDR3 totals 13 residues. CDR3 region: CASTKQGAYEQYF.

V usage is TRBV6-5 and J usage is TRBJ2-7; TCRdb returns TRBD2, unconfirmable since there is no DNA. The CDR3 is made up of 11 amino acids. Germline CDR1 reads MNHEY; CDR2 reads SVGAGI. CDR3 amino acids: CASSLRDEQYF.

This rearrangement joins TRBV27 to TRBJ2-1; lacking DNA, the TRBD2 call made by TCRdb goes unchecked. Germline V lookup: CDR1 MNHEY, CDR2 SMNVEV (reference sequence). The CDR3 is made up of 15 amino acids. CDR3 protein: CASSSRLAAYNEQFF.

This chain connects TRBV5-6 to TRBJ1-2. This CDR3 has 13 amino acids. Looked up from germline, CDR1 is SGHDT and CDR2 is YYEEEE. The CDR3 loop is CASSLAGRNGYTF.

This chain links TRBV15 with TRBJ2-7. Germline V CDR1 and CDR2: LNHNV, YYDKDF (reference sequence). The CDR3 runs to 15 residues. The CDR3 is CATSKASDGSYEQYF. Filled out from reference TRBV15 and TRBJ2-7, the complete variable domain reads DAMVIQNPRYQVTQFGKPVTLSCSQTLNHNVMYWYQQKSSQAPKLLFHYYDKDFNNEADTPDNFQSRRPNTSFCFLDIRSPGLGDTAMYLCATSKASDGSYEQYFGPGTRLTVT.

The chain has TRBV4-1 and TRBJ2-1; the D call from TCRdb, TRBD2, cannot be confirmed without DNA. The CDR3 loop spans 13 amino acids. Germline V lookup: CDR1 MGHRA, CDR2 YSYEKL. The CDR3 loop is CASSFTGPEEQFF.

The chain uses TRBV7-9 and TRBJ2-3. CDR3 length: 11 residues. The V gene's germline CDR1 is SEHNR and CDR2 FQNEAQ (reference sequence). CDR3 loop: CATTSGDTQYF.

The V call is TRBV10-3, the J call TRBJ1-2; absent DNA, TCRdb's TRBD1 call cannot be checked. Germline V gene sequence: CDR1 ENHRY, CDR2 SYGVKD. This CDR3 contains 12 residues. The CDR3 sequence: CAVSEQGYGYTF.

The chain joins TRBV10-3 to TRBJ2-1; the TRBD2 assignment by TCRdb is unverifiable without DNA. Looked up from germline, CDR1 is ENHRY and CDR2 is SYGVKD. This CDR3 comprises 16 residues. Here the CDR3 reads CAIRSPRGSPYNEQFF.

The CDR3 sequence: CASSRRGATGELFF. The chain carries TRBV7-9 and TRBJ2-2; the TCRdb call, TRBD1, lacks DNA for checking. The CDR3 is made up of 14 amino acids. In germline, CDR1 is SEHNR, CDR2 FQNEAQ (reference sequence).

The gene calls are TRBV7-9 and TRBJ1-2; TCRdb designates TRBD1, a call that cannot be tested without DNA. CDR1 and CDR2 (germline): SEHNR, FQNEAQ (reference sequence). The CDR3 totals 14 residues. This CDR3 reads CASSETGTNYGYTF.

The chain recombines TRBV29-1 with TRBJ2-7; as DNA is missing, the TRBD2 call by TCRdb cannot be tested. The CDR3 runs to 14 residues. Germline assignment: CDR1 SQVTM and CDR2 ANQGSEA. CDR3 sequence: CSVEVSGVSYEQYF.

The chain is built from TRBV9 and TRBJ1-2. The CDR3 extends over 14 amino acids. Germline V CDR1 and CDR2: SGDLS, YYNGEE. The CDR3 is CASSVDGENYGYTF. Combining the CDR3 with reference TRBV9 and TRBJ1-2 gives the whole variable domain DSGVTQTPKHLITATGQRVTLRCSPRSGDLSVYWYQQSLDQGLQFLIQYYNGEERAKGNILERFSAQQFPDLHSELNLSSLELGDSALYFCASSVDGENYGYTFGSGTRLTVV.

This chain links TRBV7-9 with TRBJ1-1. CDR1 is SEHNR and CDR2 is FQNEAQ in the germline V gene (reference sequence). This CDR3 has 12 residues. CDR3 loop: CASSLGLLEAFF. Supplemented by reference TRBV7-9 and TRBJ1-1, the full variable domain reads DTGVSQNPRHKITKRGQNVTFRCDPISEHNRLYWYRQTLGQGPEFLTYFQNEAQLEKSRLLSDRFSAERPKGSFSTLEIQRTEQGDSAMYLCASSLGLLEAFFGQGTRLTVV.

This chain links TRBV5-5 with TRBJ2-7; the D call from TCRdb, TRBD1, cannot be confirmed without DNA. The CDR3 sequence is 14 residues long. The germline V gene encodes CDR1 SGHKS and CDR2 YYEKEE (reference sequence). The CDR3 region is CASSWGQGPYEQYF.

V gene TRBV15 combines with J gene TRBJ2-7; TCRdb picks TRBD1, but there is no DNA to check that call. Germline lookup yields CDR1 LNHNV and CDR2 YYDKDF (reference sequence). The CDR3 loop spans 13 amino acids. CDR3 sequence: CATTGAGRHEQYF.

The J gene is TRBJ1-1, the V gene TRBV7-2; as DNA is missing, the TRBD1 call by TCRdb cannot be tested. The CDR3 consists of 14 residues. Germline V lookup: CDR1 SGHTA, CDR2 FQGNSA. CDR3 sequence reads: CASSPMTGATEAFF.

The CDR3 is CASSSSGMNTEAFF. The chain has TRBV19 and TRBJ1-1; TCRdb returns TRBD1, unconfirmable since there is no DNA. This CDR3 has 14 residues. Germline loops: CDR1 LNHDA, CDR2 SQIVND (reference sequence).

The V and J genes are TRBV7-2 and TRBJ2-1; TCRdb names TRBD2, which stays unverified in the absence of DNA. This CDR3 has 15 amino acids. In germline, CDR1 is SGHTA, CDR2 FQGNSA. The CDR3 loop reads CASSLVGLANNEQFF.

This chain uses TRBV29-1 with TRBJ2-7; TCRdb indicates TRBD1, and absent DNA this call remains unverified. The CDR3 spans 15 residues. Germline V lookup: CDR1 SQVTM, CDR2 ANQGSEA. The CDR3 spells CSVVPDRDGTYEQYF.